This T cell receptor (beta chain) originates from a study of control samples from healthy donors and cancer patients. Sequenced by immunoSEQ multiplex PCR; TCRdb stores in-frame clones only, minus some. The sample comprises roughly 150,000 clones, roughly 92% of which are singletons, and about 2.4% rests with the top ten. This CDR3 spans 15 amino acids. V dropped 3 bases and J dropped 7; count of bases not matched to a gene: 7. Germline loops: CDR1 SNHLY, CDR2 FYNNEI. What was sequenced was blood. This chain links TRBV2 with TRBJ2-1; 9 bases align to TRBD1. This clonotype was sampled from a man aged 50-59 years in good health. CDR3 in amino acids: CASSEGQGFWNEQFF. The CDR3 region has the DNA TGTGCCAGCAGTGAGGGACAGGGATTTTGGAATGAGCAGTTCTTC. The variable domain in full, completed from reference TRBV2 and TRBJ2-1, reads EPEVTQTPSHQVTQMGQEVILRCVPISNHLYFYWYRQILGQKVEFLVSFYNNEISEKSEIFDDQFSVERPDGSNFTLKIRSTKLEDSAMYFCASSEGQGFWNEQFFGPGTRLTVL.